These T cell receptor beta chains were read from a single sample in a study of Ad26.COV2.S vaccination and SARS-CoV-2 variants. Assay used: immunoSEQ multiplex PCR; TCRdb lists only in-frame clones, some missing. Here the sample spans 300,000 to 350,000 clones, 85% to 90% being singletons. The source material was peripheral blood, sampled in a trial of Ad26.COV2.S vaccine versus placebo. The receptors originated from a person between 18 and 65 years old who received the Ad26.COV2.S COVID-19 vaccine or a placebo. Both conserved end residues are trimmed from each CDR3.

TRBV14	TRBJ1-1	ASSQDLDREAF
TRBV4-1	TRBJ1-5	ASSQGDSQPQH
TRBV5-5	TRBJ1-1	ASSPGQSNAEAF
TRBV7-9	TRBJ1-6	ASSLEYVRGHGGSPLH
TRBV6-2/TRBV6-3	TRBJ2-1	ASSYLLAGVNEQF
TRBV9	TRBJ2-5	ASSVGPGQQETQY
TRBV19	TRBJ1-2	ASSIVSTNYGYT
TRBV27	TRBJ1-2	ASSSRSGQRSYGYT
TRBV20-1	TRBJ1-2	SASSRTGLYGYT
TRBV19	TRBJ1-6	ASSGQGGSPLH
TRBV2	TRBJ2-3	ASRTNTDTQY
TRBV3-1/TRBV3-2	TRBJ2-1	ASSQVQGGALADYYNEQF
TRBV5-5	TRBJ1-6	ASSWVGDNSPLH
TRBV27	TRBJ2-6	ASSLRSSGANVLT
TRBV5-6	TRBJ1-6	ASSGDRGSYNSPLH
TRBV5-5	TRBJ1-4	ASSPLTEVKGKLF
TRBV3-1/TRBV3-2	TRBJ1-4	ASSQDLRAGNEKLF
TRBV28	TRBJ1-5	ASTSGGYEPQH
TRBV3-1/TRBV3-2	TRBJ1-3	ASSLNSGNTIY
TRBV29-1	TRBJ1-1	SVRTGGKAF
TRBV19	TRBJ2-3	ASSARRTSGGLTDTQY
TRBV19	TRBJ1-5	ASSTRQGQVRNQPQH
TRBV29-1	TRBJ2-7	SVEGQGAGNEQY
TRBV19	TRBJ2-5	ASSIRGGKETQY
TRBV7-6	TRBJ1-4	ASSSSGWSNEKLF
TRBV7-2	TRBJ2-1	ASSPGSLIDEQF
TRBV30	TRBJ2-7	AWSFRASSSYEQY
TRBV5-4	TRBJ2-3	ASSAGGATSTDTQY
TRBV5-1	TRBJ1-4	ASSLDGGADEKLF
TRBV6-1	TRBJ2-2	ASSEYQGRNGGELF
TRBV5-1	TRBJ2-7	ASSGSGFSYEQY
TRBV7-6	TRBJ2-3	ASRQTSGGSPY
TRBV5-6	TRBJ1-2	ASSLVWTGDEGYT
TRBV28	TRBJ2-7	ASSTGGKPVEQY
TRBV9	TRBJ2-1	ASSVAGTRYNEQF
TRBV12-3/TRBV12-4	TRBJ2-1	ASSINRDRGF
TRBV30	TRBJ1-5	AWSVGQGHQPQH
TRBV19	TRBJ2-1	ASSSTGGQGNEQF
TRBV19	TRBJ2-1	ASGLAAPYNEQF
TRBV6-1	TRBJ2-5	ASSEWGQGVETQY
TRBV2	TRBJ1-5	ASSDRGLSNQPQH
TRBV9	TRBJ2-2	ASSVVAGTGELF
TRBV5-1	TRBJ2-7	ASAELSGLAGGEQY